The T cell receptor (beta chain) described here comes from a study of blood T cell repertoires in COVID-19. Per the authors' pipeline: Estimation of nucleated cell counts relied on the amplification of reference gene primers. Libraries were prepared by immunoSEQ multiplex PCR; TCRdb keeps only in-frame clonotypes and omits some of them. That table gives V, J and clone size, and the DNA gave D and trimming. The sample records 270,000 or so clones, approximately 83% being singletons. Germline CDR1 is MNHEY and CDR2 is SVGAGI. The CDR3 consists of 16 residues. The trim removed 1 base at V and 4 bases at J, leaving 0 bases unmatched.

The receptor comes from a woman in her forties or fifties who had recovered from COVID-19. The sample was peripheral blood. This sequence joins TRBV6-5 and TRBJ2-2, with 13 bases fitting TRBD2. The CDR3: CASSYWTSGGTGELFF. The CDR3 DNA is TGTGCCAGCAGTTACTGGACTAGCGGGGGCACCGGGGAGCTGTTTTTT.